This TCR beta chain stems from a study of human T cells and chemical hapten exposure. Background on the study: Throughout the approximately 25-week study, diphenylcyclopropenone was applied weekly to the patients' scalps.

TCRdb re-analysed the RACE reads in MiXCR, keeping a single row per CDR3 protein. The data hold 38,000 or so distinct CDR3 sequences, with over 7.5% observed a single time. Time point defined: patch test 3, about 24 weeks after DPC sensitization. Regarding treatment: therapeutic diphenylcyclopropenone sensitization with weekly scalp DPC. The authors' total RNA extraction used unfractionated whole blood. The CDR3 is 12 residues long. V was pared by 5 bases and J by 2 bases, with 6 bases between. Germline CDR1 reads MNHEY; CDR2 reads SMNVEV (reference sequence). The V and J genes are TRBV27 and TRBJ1-2; D is undetermined. The sequenced sample was whole blood, obtained in connection with sensitization to the hapten diphenylcyclopropenone (DPC). This TCR was sampled from a man aged 45-65 years with alopecia areata. Some clones in this sample may be carry-over from other donors' samples. The CDR3 reads CASSPRNYGYTF. The DNA of the CDR3 is TGTGCCAGCAGTCCACGGAACTATGGCTACACCTTC.